Listed here is a single TCR beta chain. Its antigen specificity is not known. No quality values exist for individual bases; no much larger clone is one base distant. These data originate in a study of CD8 T cells in Susac syndrome (dated by TCRdb to between 2017 and 2020). Regarding the research as a whole: Whether CD8+ T cell activation and differentiation in Susac syndrome was antigen driven was tested using repertoire sequencing. Clonality of the CD8+ T cell repertoire was compared between roughly twelve healthy donors, roughly 14 Susac syndrome patients and approximately 16 multiple sclerosis patients.

Peripheral blood CD8+ and CD4+ T cells from healthy donors, Susac syndrome patients and multiple sclerosis patients were profiled using high-throughput TCR beta sequencing. The multiple sclerosis controls were treatment-naive patients who had stable or active relapsing-remitting disease and met the revised McDonald criteria. Bulk CD8+ and CD4+ T cells were purified magnetically by negative isolation, whereas CD8+ TEMRA cells were enriched by FACS. Blood was collected in EDTA tubes and processed within 24 hours, with PBMCs isolated through density gradient centrifugation. PBMCs destined for TCR sequencing were cryopreserved in liquid nitrogen and later thawed in a 37 °C water bath. The sorted or isolated CD4+, CD8+ and CD8+ TEMRA cells had a purity of 90% or higher. RNA was extracted with the RNeasy kit and about 0.5 to 1 ug was reverse transcribed using random hexamers. TCR beta CDR3 regions were amplified with the immunoSEQ multiplex PCR assay covering 54 Vbeta and 13 Jbeta segments. To correct PCR amplification bias, a synthetic template baseline was used for both primer optimization and computational correction. The source study handled its data this way. Reads were annotated to V, D and J genes per IMGT and analyzed with immunoSEQ Analyzer, keeping only productive sequences. Clonality was calculated as one minus the Shannon entropy normalized by log2 of the number of productive unique sequences. For each patient and control, public and private clones were evaluated among the 100 most prevalent clones. Clones were defined as Susac-specific when absent from the healthy and MS cohorts, from 1052 published viral clones and from other ImmuneACCESS disease sequences. Starting from the raw public reads, TCRdb applied fastp trimming at Q25, assembled clones with MiXCR and retained in-frame beta chains. Duplicate CDR3 protein sequences are folded into a single record with the most common DNA and genes. The V and J calls follow TCRdb's processing rather than the paper's. For this sample the table gives 250,000 to 300,000 distinct CDR3 sequences, of which around 84% were detected only once. In total, the top ten clones hold over 0.095% of the sample.

The full study reports these points: The number of individuals in the TCR sequencing and HLA analysis was recognized as being relatively small.

The germline V gene provides CDR1 MDHEN and CDR2 SYDVKM. Including cysteine and phenylalanine, the CDR3 has 14 amino acids. Solely the CDR3 DNA is kept, with 42 bases framed from the first base. The V end loses 5 bases and the J end loses 2 bases, and a stretch of 11 bases separates them. Sequencing was performed on CD8+ T cells from PBMCs. The receptor's source is a human donor with multiple sclerosis. The chain links TRBV28 with TRBJ2-3; perhaps TRBD1 is the D gene, with 5 bases matching. The nucleotide sequence reads as follows: TGTGCCAGCAGTCCCGACAGACCCACAGATACGCAGTATTTT. Its amino acids are CASSPDRPTDTQYF.